Listed below are T cell receptor beta chains from one sample, sequenced in a study of T-cell memory formation after mild COVID-19. TCRdb reprocessed the 5' RACE reads with MiXCR, giving one entry per CDR3 protein. The sample lists about 180,000 distinct CDR3 sequences, approximately 17% occurring once. Sequencing was carried out using PBMCs or a T cell subset sorted from them (not recorded which). Source of these receptors: a man aged 18-30 years who had mild COVID-19 (a few samples of this study predate the infection). Cell type and time point are not known. Both conserved end residues are part of each CDR3. A D gene is named only where the DNA matches it firmly. Clone size is shown for a subset of rows, as once, few, many or a class of expanded clone.

D gene,clone size,V gene,J gene,CDR3 length,CDR3 DNA,CDR3 protein
TRBD2,many,TRBV7-2,TRBJ2-1,15,TGTGCCAGCAGCTCCACCCTAGCGGCCAACAATGAGCAGTTCTTC,CASSSTLAANNEQFF
.,.,TRBV4-2,TRBJ1-1,13,TGTGCCAGCGGCGCGTTGGCAGCCACTGAAGCTTTCTTT,CASGALAATEAFF
TRBD1,few,TRBV5-1,TRBJ1-4,15,TGCGCCAGCAGCTTGGCCGGGACAGGGGTGGAAAAACTGTTTTTT,CASSLAGTGVEKLFF
.,few,TRBV20-1,TRBJ2-4,12,TGCAGTGCTAGCAGACAGGCCCCCATTCAGTACTTC,CSASRQAPIQYF
.,.,TRBV7-2,TRBJ1-1,13,TGTGCCAGCAGCACCTCTGGGGACACTGAAGCTTTCTTT,CASSTSGDTEAFF
TRBD1,.,TRBV24-1,TRBJ1-1,15,TGTGCCACCAGTGATTCAACAGGGGGCAAGACTGAAGCTTTCTTT,CATSDSTGGKTEAFF
TRBD2,.,TRBV2,TRBJ2-1,13,TGTGCCAGCAGTATAGCGGGGGGAAGTGAGCAGTTCTTC,CASSIAGGSEQFF
.,.,TRBV7-9,TRBJ2-3,10,TGTGCCGGAGGGACAGATACGCAGTATTTT,CAGGTDTQYF
.,.,TRBV6-2/TRBV6-3,TRBJ1-5,17,TGTGCCAGCAGTTATTCAGGGGCCCGTGGGAGCAATCAGCCCCAGCATTTT,CASSYSGARGSNQPQHF
.,many,TRBV12-3/TRBV12-4,TRBJ1-5,13,TGTGCCAGCAATTTGGGGACTGGTCAGCCCCAGCATTTT,CASNLGTGQPQHF
.,many,TRBV6-6,TRBJ1-4,15,TGTGCCAGCCCACCGGCGGAAGCAACTAATGAAAAACTGTTTTTT,CASPPAEATNEKLFF
.,.,TRBV10-3,TRBJ2-2,16,TGTGCCATCAGTGCCCAGGGGGGGATGAACACCGGGGAGCTGTTTTTT,CAISAQGGMNTGELFF
.,.,TRBV3-1,TRBJ1-5,12,TGTGCCAGCAGCCAAGCCGATCAGCCCCAGCATTTT,CASSQADQPQHF
.,.,TRBV20-1,TRBJ2-3,15,TGCAGTGCTGTCCCGCGGGGTTCGTTCGCAGATACGCAGTATTTT,CSAVPRGSFADTQYF
.,.,TRBV7-5,TRBJ2-7,16,.,CISVPEAKSGNYEQYF
.,many,TRBV5-1,TRBJ2-3,14,TGCGCCAGCAGCTTGGCCGGGGTCGAAGATACGCAGTATTTT,CASSLAGVEDTQYF
TRBD2,few,TRBV10-3,TRBJ2-7,13,TGTGCCCACGGCGGGCTAGCGGGTAACGAGCAGTACTTC,CAHGGLAGNEQYF
TRBD1,few,TRBV28,TRBJ2-5,13,TGTGCCATCCAGGGGGCGGACCAAGAGACCCAGTACTTC,CAIQGADQETQYF
.,.,TRBV7-2,TRBJ2-3,14,TGTGCCAGCAGCTACGACCAAGACACAGATACGCAGTATTTT,CASSYDQDTDTQYF
TRBD1,.,TRBV12-3/TRBV12-4,TRBJ1-1,13,TGTGACAGCAGGACAGGGGGGAACACTGAAGCTTTCTTT,CDSRTGGNTEAFF
.,.,TRBV6-5,TRBJ1-2,14,TGTGCCAGCAGTTACTCCCCGGATTTGGGTGGCTACACCTTC,CASSYSPDLGGYTF
.,many,TRBV12-3/TRBV12-4,TRBJ1-6,14,TGTGCCAGCAGTTTAACAGGGTTGAATTCACCCCTCCACTTT,CASSLTGLNSPLHF
.,few,TRBV20-1,TRBJ1-4,13,TGCAGTGCTAGAGTCGTGGGGGAAGAAAAACTGTTTTTT,CSARVVGEEKLFF
.,medium-sized,TRBV7-2,TRBJ1-4,15,TGTGCCAGCAGCTTAGCATGGCAGCCGAATGAAAAACTGTTTTTT,CASSLAWQPNEKLFF
.,few,TRBV7-2,TRBJ2-6,10,TGTGCCTGGGGGCTTAACGTCCTGACTTTC,CAWGLNVLTF
.,few,TRBV4-2,TRBJ2-1,16,TGTGCCAGCAGCCAAACCCCCGGGGCAGGCTACAATGAGCAGTTCTTC,CASSQTPGAGYNEQFF
TRBD1,.,TRBV6-6,TRBJ2-2,15,TGTGCCAGCAGTCGGACAGGGGGCATAGCCGGGGAGCTGTTTTTT,CASSRTGGIAGELFF
.,.,TRBV9,TRBJ2-6,17,TGTGCCAGCAGCGTATGGTTGTCCCAGGCTGGGGCCAACGTCCTGACTTTC,CASSVWLSQAGANVLTF
.,.,TRBV24-1,TRBJ2-3,13,TGTGCCACCAGTGATTCTGCCACAGATACGCAGTATTTT,CATSDSATDTQYF
.,many,TRBV12-3/TRBV12-4,TRBJ2-5,13,TGTGCCAGCATCCCCCCGGGCTCTGGGACCCAGTACTTC,CASIPPGSGTQYF
.,.,TRBV12-3/TRBV12-4,TRBJ2-7,11,TGTGCCAGCAGTTTAACGTTAGAGCAGTACTTC,CASSLTLEQYF
TRBD1,.,TRBV7-3,TRBJ2-3,14,TGTGCCAGCAGCTCTTTCACAGGGGTAGATACGCAGTATTTT,CASSSFTGVDTQYF
.,few,TRBV5-1,TRBJ2-2,16,TGCGCCAGCAGCGCACGACAGGCGGAGGGCACCGGGGAGCTGTTTTTT,CASSARQAEGTGELFF
TRBD2,few,TRBV5-5,TRBJ2-5,16,TGTGCCAGCAGCTTCGGTAGCGGGAAATGGGAGGAGACCCAGTACTTC,CASSFGSGKWEETQYF
TRBD1,.,TRBV5-8,TRBJ2-5,15,TGTGCCAGCAAGAGGACAGGGGAAGACCAAGAGACCCAGTACTTC,CASKRTGEDQETQYF
.,few,TRBV7-2,TRBJ2-1,14,TGTGCCAGCAGCTTACGGAATAGCTACAATGAGCAGTTCTTC,CASSLRNSYNEQFF
TRBD1,.,TRBV12-3/TRBV12-4,TRBJ2-6,15,TGTGCCAGCAGGGATACAGGGGCTGGGGCCAACGTCCTGACTTTC,CASRDTGAGANVLTF
.,many,TRBV7-3,TRBJ1-1,13,TGTGCCAGCCGCCAAGGGCAGAACACTGAAGCTTTCTTT,CASRQGQNTEAFF
TRBD1,few,TRBV7-2,TRBJ2-5,15,TGTGCCAGCAGCTTAGCGAGACAGGGTGGAGAGACCCAGTACTTC,CASSLARQGGETQYF
TRBD1,few,TRBV5-5,TRBJ1-5,15,TGTGCCAGCAGCTCCCCGGGACAGGGGCCCCAGCCCCAGCATTTT,CASSSPGQGPQPQHF
.,.,TRBV4-1,TRBJ2-3,16,TGCGCCAGCAGCCAAGGCGCGGACTGGAGCACAGATACGCAGTATTTT,CASSQGADWSTDTQYF
TRBD1,once,TRBV27,TRBJ1-2,16,TGTGCCAGCAGTTTCAACCGACAGGGGGCGGTTTATGGCTACACCTTC,CASSFNRQGAVYGYTF
.,many,TRBV7-9,TRBJ2-3,16,TGTGCCAGCAGCGCTAGAGCGGTCTCTAAGGCAGATACGCAGTATTTT,CASSARAVSKADTQYF
.,.,TRBV6-2/TRBV6-3,TRBJ2-6,16,TGTGCCAGCAGTACCGGGGTATCCTCTGGGGCCAACGTCCTGACTTTC,CASSTGVSSGANVLTF
.,few,TRBV5-1,TRBJ2-2,14,TGCGCCAGCAGCTTGCCAGGAGACACCGGGGAGCTGTTTTTT,CASSLPGDTGELFF
.,few,TRBV6-5,TRBJ1-2,15,TGTGCCAGCAGTAGTCAGGGTACGGGCAGCTATGGCTACACCTTC,CASSSQGTGSYGYTF
.,.,TRBV10-2,TRBJ2-5,14,TGCGCCAGCAGTGATAGGGCAGCCACGGGGACCCAGTACTTC,CASSDRAATGTQYF
.,many,TRBV6-1,TRBJ2-7,15,TGTGCCAGCAGTGAAGGGTCAGGGCAGCTCTACGAGCAGTACTTC,CASSEGSGQLYEQYF
.,few,TRBV5-1,TRBJ2-7,15,TGCGCCAGCAGCTTGGGAGTAATGGGCCCCTACGAGCAGTACTTC,CASSLGVMGPYEQYF
TRBD2,few,TRBV7-8,TRBJ2-3,16,TGTGCCAGCAGCCCCGGGGCTAGCGGTTTCACAGATACGCAGTATTTT,CASSPGASGFTDTQYF
.,few,TRBV7-2,TRBJ1-4,16,TGTGCCAGCAGCTTAGTAGTGGGGCCGCCGGTGGAAAAACTGTTTTTT,CASSLVVGPPVEKLFF
.,few,TRBV5-6,TRBJ2-2,14,TGTGCCAGCAGCTCGGACAGATACACCGGGGAGCTGTTTTTT,CASSSDRYTGELFF
.,few,TRBV27,TRBJ2-4,20,TGTGCCAGCAGTCCTGAGGGACGCTTTTCCCCCCTCCTAGCCAAAAACATTCAGTACTTC,CASSPEGRFSPLLAKNIQYF
.,few,TRBV6-2/TRBV6-3,TRBJ2-3,14,TGTGCCAGCAGTCTTATAGTGGAGGGAGATACGCAGTATTTT,CASSLIVEGDTQYF
.,once,TRBV7-2,TRBJ1-6,14,TGTGCCAGCAGCTCCCGGACAGAAAATTCACCCCTCCACTTT,CASSSRTENSPLHF